This TCR beta chain was recovered during a study of CD8 T cells in Susac syndrome. With regard to this clonotype: Its matching antigen is unknown.

The sequenced target, TCR beta, came from blood CD8+ and CD4+ T cells. As controls, healthy donors matched for age and sex were used. Reverse transcription of 0.5 to 1 ug RNA was carried out with random hexamers. By means of immunoSEQ multiplex PCR, TCR beta CDR3 spanning 54 Vbeta and 13 Jbeta underwent amplification. TCRdb analysed the immunoSEQ multiplex PCR reads with MiXCR anew, one entry per CDR3 protein. The sample shows 100,000 to 150,000 distinct CDR3 sequences, around 94% of them seen only once. Points from the study as a whole: It was acknowledged by the study that relatively few individuals were included in its TCR sequencing and HLA analysis.

The sequence derives from a human donor in good health. The sequenced material came from CD4+ T cells from PBMCs.

CDR3 in DNA: TGCGCCAGCAGCAAGCAGCCGGGACTAGGGACAGATACGCAGTATTTT. Its protein product is CASSKQPGLGTDTQYF. This chain joins TRBV5-1 and TRBJ2-3; 8 bases map to TRBD2. The CDR3 is made up of 16 amino acids. CDR1 SGHRS and CDR2 YFSETQ come from the germline V gene. V was pared by 4 bases and J by 3 bases, with 10 bases of the junction left unmatched. The variable domain in full, with the rest retrieved from reference TRBV5-1 and TRBJ2-3, is KAGVTQTPRYLIKTRGQQVTLSCSPISGHRSVSWYQQTPGQGLQFLFEYFSETQRNKGNFPGRFSGRQFSNSRSEMNVSTLELGDSALYLCASSKQPGLGTDTQYFGPGTRLTVL.